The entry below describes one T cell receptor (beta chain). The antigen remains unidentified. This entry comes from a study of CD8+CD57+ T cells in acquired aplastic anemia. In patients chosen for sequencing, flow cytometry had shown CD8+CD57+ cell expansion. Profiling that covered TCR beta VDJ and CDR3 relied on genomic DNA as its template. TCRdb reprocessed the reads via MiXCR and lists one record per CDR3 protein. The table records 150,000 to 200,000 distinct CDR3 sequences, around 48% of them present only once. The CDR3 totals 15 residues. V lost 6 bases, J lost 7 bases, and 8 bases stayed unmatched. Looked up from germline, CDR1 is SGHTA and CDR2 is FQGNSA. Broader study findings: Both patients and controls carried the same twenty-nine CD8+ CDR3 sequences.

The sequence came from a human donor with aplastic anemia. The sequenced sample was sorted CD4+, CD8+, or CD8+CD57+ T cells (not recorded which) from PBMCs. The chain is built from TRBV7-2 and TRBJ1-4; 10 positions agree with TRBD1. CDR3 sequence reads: CASRNRQGACEKLFF. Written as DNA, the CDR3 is TGTGCCAGCAGGAATAGACAGGGGGCTTGTGAAAAACTGTTTTTT.